What follows are 23 T cell receptor beta chains derived from one specimen sequenced in a study of blood T cell repertoires in COVID-19. Here immunoSEQ multiplex PCR was the method, and the copy in TCRdb shows in-frame clones only, minus some. The sample contains almost 300,000 clones, roughly 86% of which appear only once. The source material was peripheral blood. These receptors were taken from a man between 65 and 85 years old with acute or convalescent COVID-19.

This clone was observed once. V and J are TRBV7-2 and TRBJ2-7; no definite D call. Deletions cut 1 base from V and 3 bases from J, with 7 bases between. This CDR3 has 13 amino acids. Germline V lookup: CDR1 SGHTA, CDR2 FQGNSA. CDR3 loop: CASSLGADYEQYF. CDR3 coding DNA: TGTGCCAGCAGCTTAGGGGCAGACTACGAGCAGTACTTC.

This sequence joins TRBV12-3 or TRBV12-4 and TRBJ2-5; TRBD2 is a possible D gene (7 bases). The CDR3 is 13 amino acids. V lost 5 bases and J 5 bases, leaving 12 bases between the germline ends. This chain's CDR3 is CASSEQGGETQYF. As DNA, the CDR3 is TGTGCCAGCAGTGAACAGGGAGGGGAGACCCAGTACTTC.

The chain employs TRBV5-8 and TRBJ2-7; D possibly corresponds to TRBD2 (5 bases). Deletions cut 4 bases from V and 3 bases from J, with 14 bases between. Per germline, CDR1 SGHTS and CDR2 YDEGEE. The CDR3 is 14 amino acids. CDR3 residues: CASSPHLTSYEQYF. The CDR3 nucleotides read TGTGCCAGCAGCCCACACCTAACTAGCTACGAGCAGTACTTC.

J is TRBJ2-5 and V is TRBV3-1 (or the pseudogene TRBV3-2); D remains ambiguous. With 1 base removed from V and 5 bases from J, the gap between germline ends came to 11 bases. Germline V CDR1 and CDR2: LGHDT, YNNKEL (reference sequence). The CDR3 runs to 14 residues. CDR3 nucleotide sequence: TGTGCCAGCAGCCAAGGACTGCATGGGGAGACCCAGTACTTC. This sequence encodes CASSQGLHGETQYF.

V usage is TRBV7-8 and J usage is TRBJ1-4, with 9 bases lining up with TRBD1. The CDR3 contains 17 residues. Germline V gene sequence: CDR1 SGHVS, CDR2 FQNEAQ. The trim removed 5 bases at V and 7 bases at J, leaving 14 bases unmatched. This chain's CDR3 is CASSPRPGTGWSEKLFF. DNA of the CDR3: TGTGCCAGCAGCCCGCGTCCCGGGACAGGGTGGAGTGAAAAACTGTTTTTT.

The V and J genes are TRBV30 and TRBJ2-7; weak D call: TRBD1 (6 bases). The germline V and J ends were trimmed by 2 bases and 2 bases, with 13 bases remaining between them. The CDR3 runs 14 residues. The germline V gene encodes CDR1 GTSNPN and CDR2 SVGIG (reference sequence). CDR3 nucleotides: TGTGCCTGGAGTCGGGGCAGGGGCCCCTACGAGCAGTACTTC. This codes for CAWSRGRGPYEQYF.

J is TRBJ2-3 and V is TRBV6-2 or TRBV6-3; weak D call: TRBD2 (5 bases). The V and J ends lost 5 bases and 2 bases respectively, with 8 bases between them. CDR1 MNHEY and CDR2 SVGEGT come from the germline V gene. There are 13 residues in the CDR3. The CDR3 nucleotides are TGTGCCAGCAGTCCAGGACTCACAGATACGCAGTATTTT. Translated: CASSPGLTDTQYF.

This chain links TRBV29-1 with TRBJ2-1, with 12 bases that match TRBD2. The CDR3 is 15 amino acids. Germline lookup yields CDR1 SQVTM and CDR2 ANQGSEA. Trimming cost V 6 bases and J 3 bases; bases outside gene matches: 6. The CDR3, as DNA: TGCAGCGTCGTCCTAGCGGGGGGGGTCTACAATGAGCAGTTCTTC. Protein: CSVVLAGGVYNEQFF.

The chain carries TRBV23-1 and TRBJ2-5, with D perhaps TRBD2 (6 bases). TRBV23-1 is filed as an ORF, its function uncertain. V was shortened by 11 bases and J by 5 bases, with 24 bases between the two germline ends. The CDR3 spans 15 residues. The CDR3 protein is CARGSGSPRSETQYF. The CDR3 coding sequence is TGCGCCCGGGGGTCAGGGTCGCCTAGGTCGGAGACCCAGTACTTC.

The rearrangement joins TRBV5-1 to TRBJ1-1; D call uncertain. The CDR3 sequence is 14 residues long. Germline CDR1 is SGHRS and CDR2 is YFSETQ. V lost 0 bases to trimming and J lost 1 base, with 7 bases between them. DNA of the CDR3: TGCGCCAGCAGCTTGGTTCTAGGGAACACTGAAGCTTTCTTT. Protein product: CASSLVLGNTEAFF. Together with reference TRBV5-1 and TRBJ1-1, the CDR3 gives the full variable domain: KAGVTQTPRYLIKTRGQQVTLSCSPISGHRSVSWYQQTPGQGLQFLFEYFSETQRNKGNFPGRFSGRQFSNSRSEMNVSTLELGDSALYLCASSLVLGNTEAFFGQGTRLTVV.

This clone was counted once. The same CDR3 arises from other DNA sequences in this sample as well. The CDR3 is CASSPGLANTGELFF. The CDR3 nucleotides read TGTGCCAGCAGTCCGGGACTAGCGAACACCGGGGAGCTGTTTTTT. V and J are TRBV7-2 and TRBJ2-2; 8 bases line up with TRBD2. J was trimmed by 0 bases and V by 6 bases; bases with no gene match: 3. CDR3 length equals 15 residues. CDR1 and CDR2 from the germline V gene are SGHTA and FQGNSA.

This clone was seen once. The chain has TRBV29-1 and TRBJ1-1, with D possibly matching TRBD1 (6 bases). This CDR3 has 13 residues. The germline gives CDR1 SQVTM, CDR2 ANQGSEA. Trimming cost V 7 bases and J 5 bases, with 17 bases left between them. This chain's CDR3 is CSATGWGPTEAFF. DNA of the CDR3: TGCAGCGCGACAGGATGGGGTCCTACTGAAGCTTTCTTT.

This rearrangement joins TRBV5-6 to TRBJ1-1, with no clear D. Germline values: CDR1 SGHDT, CDR2 YYEEEE. Trimming stripped 6 bases from V and 2 bases from J, with 11 bases between. This CDR3 has 13 amino acids. The chain's CDR3 is CASTDYINTEAFF. DNA for the CDR3: TGTGCCAGCACCGATTACATTAACACTGAAGCTTTCTTT.

The rearrangement uses TRBV28 and TRBJ1-6; 8 positions agree with TRBD1. The length of the CDR3 is 13 residues. The germline CDR1 and CDR2 sequences are MDHEN and SYDVKM. Trimming took 1 base from V and 13 from J; bases not matched to a gene: 3. For the CDR3, the DNA is TGTGCCAGCAGTTTATTGGACAGGGATCCCCTCCACTTT. This codes for CASSLLDRDPLHF.

The J gene is TRBJ2-7, the V gene TRBV28, with 8 positions matching TRBD2. The germline CDR1 and CDR2 sequences are MDHEN and SYDVKM. With 3 bases clipped from V and 6 bases from J, the junction kept 7 bases outside the gene matches. The length of the CDR3 is 14 residues. The CDR3 DNA reads as TGTGCCAGCAGTTTCGGGCTAGCGGGTGGCGAGCAGTACTTC. Protein: CASSFGLAGGEQYF.

This sequence joins TRBV7-7 and TRBJ1-1; D is uncertain. Germline lookup yields CDR1 SSHAT and CDR2 FNYEAQ (reference sequence). This CDR3 contains 13 residues. V was shortened by 2 bases and J by 4 bases, with 8 bases between the two germline ends. Written as DNA, the CDR3 is TGTGCCAGCAGCTTACTCCCGGGCACTGAAGCTTTCTTT. It translates to CASSLLPGTEAFF.

This clone was found once. V and J are TRBV6-5 and TRBJ1-2; D perhaps matches TRBD1 (6 bases). The CDR3 length is 14 residues. Trimming removed 2 bases at V and 4 bases at J, with 11 bases between. Germline V gives CDR1 MNHEY, CDR2 SVGAGI. The CDR3 region is CASSYGEQGYGYTF. CDR3 coding DNA: TGTGCCAGCAGTTACGGCGAACAGGGCTATGGCTACACCTTC.

The CDR3 DNA is TGTGCCAGCAGCGTGACTAGCGGGGGGGCCGCCGGGGAGCTGTTTTTT. Its protein product is CASSVTSGGAAGELFF. This rearrangement joins TRBV9 to TRBJ2-2; 14 bases are a match to TRBD2. V dropped 2 bases and J dropped 6; count of bases not matched to a gene: 3. Germline CDR1 is SGDLS and CDR2 is YYNGEE. This CDR3 spans 16 amino acids.

The chain recombines TRBV19 with TRBJ2-3; 8 nucleotides align to TRBD2. In germline, CDR1 is LNHDA, CDR2 SQIVND (reference sequence). Trimming cost V 1 base and J 4 bases; bases outside gene matches: 4. This CDR3 has 15 amino acids. CDR3 sequence (DNA): TGTGCCAGTAGTATAGTGTCTAGCGGGTCAGATACGCAGTATTTT. This translates into CASSIVSSGSDTQYF.

This clone showed up just once. V and J are TRBV6-2 or TRBV6-3 and TRBJ2-3; 8 nucleotides agree with TRBD1. V lost 0 bases and J lost 4; bases outside the gene matches: 3. CDR1 and CDR2 (germline): MNHEY, SVGEGT. This CDR3 spans 15 amino acids. The CDR3 reads CASSYSNRGSDTQYF. In DNA, the CDR3 is TGTGCCAGCAGTTACTCGAACAGGGGGTCAGATACGCAGTATTTT.

The V gene is TRBV5-1, the J gene TRBJ1-2, with TRBD1 matching over 12 bases. Germline CDR1 is SGHRS and CDR2 is YFSETQ. V shed 0 bases and J 6 bases; nucleotides not matched to a gene: 3. This CDR3 is built from 15 residues. The CDR3 region has the DNA TGCGCCAGCAGCTTGGTTGGGACAGGGGGCGATGGCTACACCTTC. It encodes CASSLVGTGGDGYTF.

The V call is TRBV6-5, the J call TRBJ1-1; 8 bases agree with TRBD1. Germline lookup yields CDR1 MNHEY and CDR2 SVGAGI. J was trimmed by 0 bases and V by 2 bases; bases with no gene match: 5. The CDR3 runs to 16 residues. This CDR3 reads CASSYGRGLVNTEAFF. Written as DNA, the CDR3 is TGTGCCAGCAGTTACGGCAGGGGGCTGGTGAACACTGAAGCTTTCTTT.

In this sample, this clone turned up a few times. The V and J genes are TRBV7-7 and TRBJ1-3, with 7 bases that match TRBD1. Trimming took 1 base from V and 4 from J; bases not matched to a gene: 19. Germline assignment: CDR1 SSHAT and CDR2 FNYEAQ (reference sequence). The CDR3 is 20 amino acids. The CDR3, as DNA: TGTGCCAGCAGCTTAGTCCCCCAAATACCAGGGACCAGGGGGGGAAACACCATATATTTT. Amino acid sequence: CASSLVPQIPGTRGGNTIYF.